The rows below give T cell receptor beta chains drawn from one sample of a study of naive and memory T cell subsets. One entry per CDR3 protein results from TCRdb running MiXCR on the UMI-ligation and nested PCR reads. The data hold 130,000 to 150,000 distinct CDR3 sequences, with roughly 22% observed a single time. The sequenced sample consisted of naive CD4+ T cells from blood. The receptors derive from a human donor in good health. Both conserved end residues are part of each CDR3. A D gene is named only where the DNA matches it firmly. A row's size may be missing; if present it is once, few, many or a size class.

.	.	TRBV28	TRBJ2-7	TGTGCCAGCAGGTACCGGGAGAGCTCCTACGAGCAGTACTTC	CASRYRESSYEQYF
TRBD2	.	TRBV28	TRBJ2-7	TGTGCCAGCAGTGAGACTAGCGCAAGAGAATCCTACGAGCAGTACTTC	CASSETSARESYEQYF
.	few	TRBV10-3	TRBJ2-1	TGTGCCATCAGGTATCAGGGGGAGGGTGAGCAGTTCTTC	CAIRYQGEGEQFF
.	few	TRBV20-1	TRBJ1-3	TGCAGTGCTAGACGGAGCCAGGGTCTTGGAAACACCATATATTTT	CSARRSQGLGNTIYF
TRBD2	few	TRBV15	TRBJ2-7	TGTGCCACCAGCAGAGCTCGAACCCTAGCGGGAGTTAGCGAGCAGTACTTC	CATSRARTLAGVSEQYF
.	few	TRBV6-5	TRBJ1-1	TGTGCCAGCAGTTACGCGGGGGTAACTGAAGCTTTCTTT	CASSYAGVTEAFF
TRBD2	.	TRBV13	TRBJ2-4	TGTGCCAGCAGCTCGCTAGCGGGAGGGTCGAGGACCAAAAACATTCAGTACTTC	CASSSLAGGSRTKNIQYF
.	many	TRBV19	TRBJ2-2	TGTGCCAGTATGAGGGTGGCAACCAACACCGGGGAGCTGTTTTTT	CASMRVATNTGELFF
.	.	TRBV5-1	TRBJ2-7	TGCGCCAGCAGCTTGATCCCCGGTCGGGAGATCTCCTACGAGCAGTACTTC	CASSLIPGREISYEQYF
.	.	TRBV9	TRBJ1-2	TGTGCCAGCACCCGGACCGAATTAACTTATGGCTACACCTTC	CASTRTELTYGYTF
.	.	TRBV7-8	TRBJ1-2	TGTGCCAGAAGCTTTGTAGTCGGGACGGAAAGAAGCTATGGCTACACCTTC	CARSFVVGTERSYGYTF
.	.	TRBV24-1	TRBJ1-1	TGTGCCACCAGTGGTCCGGGATTGAACACTGAAGCTTTCTTT	CATSGPGLNTEAFF
.	.	TRBV28	TRBJ2-7	TGTGCCAGTACGTTAAACTACGAGCAGTACTTC	CASTLNYEQYF
TRBD1	.	TRBV20-1	TRBJ2-5	TGCAGTGCACACTACAGGGGCCGCGAGACCCAGTACTTC	CSAHYRGRETQYF
TRBD1	few	TRBV9	TRBJ1-1	TGTGCCAGCAGCCGGGGGGAGACAGGGTGGATCCCGGGCTTT	CASSRGETGWIPGF
TRBD1	few	TRBV3-1	TRBJ2-7	TGTGCCAGCAGCCAAGGGACAGGGGGCATCTACGAGCAGTACTTC	CASSQGTGGIYEQYF
.	.	TRBV6-1	TRBJ2-7	TGTGCCAGCAGTGCTCGTCAGGGGGGGGCCTACGAGCAGTACTTC	CASSARQGGAYEQYF
TRBD2	few	TRBV12-3/TRBV12-4	TRBJ2-1	TGTGCCAGCAGTTTCCCCCTAGCGGGAGTGAGTGAGCAGTTCTTC	CASSFPLAGVSEQFF
.	.	TRBV20-1	TRBJ2-5	TGCAGTGCTAGAGATGGAAAGGGGGGACAAGAGACCCAGTACTTC	CSARDGKGGQETQYF
TRBD1	few	TRBV20-1	TRBJ2-5	TGCAGTGCTATACAGGGGAATCAAGAGACCCAGTACTTC	CSAIQGNQETQYF
.	.	TRBV6-2/TRBV6-3	TRBJ2-3	TGTGCCAGCAGTTACGCGTCCGCTAGCTTAGATACGCAGTATTTT	CASSYASASLDTQYF
.	.	TRBV20-1	TRBJ2-3	TGCAGTGTCCGGGGAGGAGATACGCAGTATTTT	CSVRGGDTQYF
.	many	TRBV6-5	TRBJ2-7	TGTGCCAGCAGTTGGGGTGGGGCCTCCTACGAGCAGTACTTC	CASSWGGASYEQYF
.	few	TRBV29-1	TRBJ2-3	TGCAGCGTTGCTTCTTCGACCACAGTTTCTAGCACAGATACGCAGTATTTT	CSVASSTTVSSTDTQYF
TRBD2	few	TRBV28	TRBJ2-1	TGTGCCAGCAGCATTAGCGGGAGAGATGAGCAGTTCTTC	CASSISGRDEQFF
TRBD2	.	TRBV5-1	TRBJ2-1	TGCGCCAACAGAGGAACGGGAGGGAGCTCCTACAATGAGCAGTTCTTC	CANRGTGGSSYNEQFF
TRBD1	few	TRBV9	TRBJ1-6	TGTGCCAGCAGCCCCCCGGGTACAGGGGGCACGAATTCACCCCTCCACTTT	CASSPPGTGGTNSPLHF
TRBD1	.	TRBV29-1	TRBJ2-3	TGCAGCGTTGCAGGGGGCGTTGGAGATACGCAGTATTTT	CSVAGGVGDTQYF
.	.	TRBV9	TRBJ1-2	TGTGCCAGCAGCCCGAGCCAGAGTAACTATGGCTACACCTTC	CASSPSQSNYGYTF
TRBD1	.	TRBV28	TRBJ2-7	TGTGCCAGCAGCGGGACAGGGGGGTCCTACGAGCAGTACTTC	CASSGTGGSYEQYF
TRBD1	few	TRBV20-1	TRBJ1-5	TGCAGTGCTAGAGACTCGTCCCGGGACAGGGCCGGTCAGCCCCAGCATTTT	CSARDSSRDRAGQPQHF
.	.	TRBV5-1	TRBJ1-2	TGCGCCAGCAGCTTGGATGGACAACTTGGCTATGGCTACACCTTC	CASSLDGQLGYGYTF
.	few	TRBV21-1	TRBJ2-3	TGTGCCAGCAGCAAAGGAGGGGTGGGAGAGGCAGATACGCAGTATTTT	CASSKGGVGEADTQYF
TRBD2	.	TRBV9	TRBJ2-1	TGTGCCAGCAGCGTAGCTGGGGGGGGAGGGCCCGACAATGAGCAGTTCTTC	CASSVAGGGGPDNEQFF
.	.	TRBV21-1	TRBJ1-2	TGTGCCAGCAGCAATGGAGGCTACACCTTC	CASSNGGYTF
.	few	TRBV5-4	TRBJ2-2	TGTGCCAGCAGCTTGGCTCAGCAGAACACCGGGGAGCTGTTTTTT	CASSLAQQNTGELFF
TRBD2	few	TRBV3-1	TRBJ2-3	TGTGCCAGCAGCCAGGATGGGACTAGCGGAGATACGCAGTATTTT	CASSQDGTSGDTQYF
.	few	TRBV27	TRBJ2-1	TGTGCCAGCAGTTTATCGTCAGGTTGGAAGGAGTTCTTC	CASSLSSGWKEFF
.	few	TRBV27	TRBJ2-2	TGTGCCAGCAGTTTATCCAAACTCGGGGGCGGGGAGCTGTTTTTT	CASSLSKLGGGELFF
.	.	TRBV5-1	TRBJ2-5	TGCGCCAGCAGTGAGTTGGGCCAAGAGACCCAGTACTTC	CASSELGQETQYF
.	.	TRBV7-9	TRBJ2-1	TGTGCCAGCAGCCCCACCCTAGGTCAGTTCTTC	CASSPTLGQFF
TRBD2	many	TRBV2	TRBJ2-1	TGTGCCAGCAGTGAAGAGGGAGGGACCTACAATGAGCAGTTCTTC	CASSEEGGTYNEQFF
TRBD2	few	TRBV5-1	TRBJ2-5	TGCGCCAGCAGCTCGGGGGGGGTGCTCGAGACCCAGTACTTC	CASSSGGVLETQYF
TRBD2	few	TRBV20-1	TRBJ2-1	TGCAGTGCGTCGGGACTAGCGGCATCCTACAATGAGCAGTTCTTC	CSASGLAASYNEQFF